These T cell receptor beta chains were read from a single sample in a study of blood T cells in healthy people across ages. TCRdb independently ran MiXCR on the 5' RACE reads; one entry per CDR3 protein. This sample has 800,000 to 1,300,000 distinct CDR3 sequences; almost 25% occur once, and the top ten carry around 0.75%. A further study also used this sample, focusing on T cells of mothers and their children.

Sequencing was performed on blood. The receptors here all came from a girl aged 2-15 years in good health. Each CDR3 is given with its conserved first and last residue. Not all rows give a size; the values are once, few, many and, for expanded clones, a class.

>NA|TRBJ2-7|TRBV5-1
CASSPREGRSYEQYF
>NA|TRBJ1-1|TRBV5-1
CASSAQAGSGTEALF
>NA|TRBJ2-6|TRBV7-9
CASFPVGLTGANVLTF
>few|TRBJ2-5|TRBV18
CASSPRQISEETQYF
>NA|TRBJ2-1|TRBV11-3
CASSFGDIPYNEQFF
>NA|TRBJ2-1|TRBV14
CASSQATVYNEQFF
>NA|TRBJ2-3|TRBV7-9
CASSLVISDTQYF
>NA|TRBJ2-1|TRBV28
CASSPPSLRELIDEQFF
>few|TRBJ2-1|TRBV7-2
CASSLASTSLEFF
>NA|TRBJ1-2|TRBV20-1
CSATDRANYGYTF
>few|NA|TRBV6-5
CASSYSPGLAGAVNEQYF
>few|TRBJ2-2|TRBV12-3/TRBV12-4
CASKVFGELFF
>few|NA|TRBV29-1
CSVKGGHSYEQYF
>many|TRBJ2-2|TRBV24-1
CATSDTDRDTGELFF
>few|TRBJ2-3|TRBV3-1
CASSQDWSGGTDTQYF
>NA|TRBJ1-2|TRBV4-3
CASSPDRGDYGYTF
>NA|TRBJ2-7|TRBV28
CASSSPPGGPGEQYF
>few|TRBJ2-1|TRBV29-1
CSVEGWARNEQFF
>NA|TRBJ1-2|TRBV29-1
CSAVYGATDGYTF
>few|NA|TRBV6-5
CASAGSRAYEQYF
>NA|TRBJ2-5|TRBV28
CASGDRDQETQYF
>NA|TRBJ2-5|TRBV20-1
CSAMEEWGGETQYF
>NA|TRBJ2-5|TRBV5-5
CASSLKLAGTSSQETQYF
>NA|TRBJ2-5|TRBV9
CASSVEPRPQETQYF
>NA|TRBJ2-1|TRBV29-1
CSVLTYEGSSYNEQFF
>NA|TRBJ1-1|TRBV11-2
CASSLAETGVAFF
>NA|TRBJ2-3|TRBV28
CASSLEGITDTQYF
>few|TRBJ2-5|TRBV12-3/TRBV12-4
CASSSIHTYQETQYF
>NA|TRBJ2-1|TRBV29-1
CSVASDSTRDEQFF
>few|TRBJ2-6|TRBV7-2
CASSLMWSGANVLTF
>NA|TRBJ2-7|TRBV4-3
CASSQGHLYEQYF
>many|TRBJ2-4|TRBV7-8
CASSLVPVSLAKNIQYF
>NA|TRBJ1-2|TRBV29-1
CSVGRASGYGYTF
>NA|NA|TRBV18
CASSPRSTGLYNEQFF
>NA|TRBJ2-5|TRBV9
CASSVVGAGREETQYF
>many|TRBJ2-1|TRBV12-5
CASGLPIAGGYNEQFF
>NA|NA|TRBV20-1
CSARDPGARYEQYF
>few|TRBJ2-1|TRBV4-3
CASSQEDRVSYNEQFF
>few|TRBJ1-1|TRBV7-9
CASSSPPSGTEAFF
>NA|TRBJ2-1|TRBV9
CASSAGGAYNEQFF
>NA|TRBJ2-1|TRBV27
CASSYSPPGRGREQFF
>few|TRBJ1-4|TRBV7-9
CASSLRGNEAEKLFF
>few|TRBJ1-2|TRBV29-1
CSVEDMDYGYTF
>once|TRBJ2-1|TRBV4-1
CASSQPGGSYNEQFF
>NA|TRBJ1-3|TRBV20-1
CSASTAASGNTIYF
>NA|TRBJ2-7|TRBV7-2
CASSLTSAHLYEQYF